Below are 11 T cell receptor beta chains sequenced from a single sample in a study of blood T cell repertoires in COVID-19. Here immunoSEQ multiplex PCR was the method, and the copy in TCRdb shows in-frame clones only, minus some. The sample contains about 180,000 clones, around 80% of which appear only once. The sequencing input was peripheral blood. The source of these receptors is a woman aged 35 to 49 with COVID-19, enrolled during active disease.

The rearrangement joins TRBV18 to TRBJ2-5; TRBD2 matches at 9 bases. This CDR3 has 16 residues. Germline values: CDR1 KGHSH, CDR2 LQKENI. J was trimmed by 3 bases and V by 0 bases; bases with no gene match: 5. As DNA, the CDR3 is TGTGCCAGCTCACCACCGTGGGCTAGCGGGAAAGAGACCCAGTACTTC. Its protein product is CASSPPWASGKETQYF. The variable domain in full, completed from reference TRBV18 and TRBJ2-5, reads NAGVMQNPRHLVRRRGQEARLRCSPMKGHSHVYWYRQLPEEGLKFMVYLQKENIIDESGMPKERFSAEFPKEGPSILRIQQVVRGDSAAYFCASSPPWASGKETQYFGPGTRLLVL.

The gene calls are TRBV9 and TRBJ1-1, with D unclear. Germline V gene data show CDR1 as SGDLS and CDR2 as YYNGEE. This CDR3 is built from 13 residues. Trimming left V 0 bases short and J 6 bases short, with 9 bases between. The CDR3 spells CASSVGSIPEAFF. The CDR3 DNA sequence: TGTGCCAGCAGCGTAGGGAGTATACCTGAAGCTTTCTTT.

CDR3 nucleotide sequence: TGTGCCAGCAGGTTCGACAGGAGCTCTGGAAACACCATATATTTT. Translation: CASRFDRSSGNTIYF. This chain links TRBV6-1 with TRBJ1-3; the D gene is possibly TRBD1 (6 bases). The germline CDR1 and CDR2 sequences are MNHNS and SASEGT. CDR3 length: 15 amino acids. The V gene lost 6 bases and the J gene lost 0 bases, with 12 bases spanning the gap.

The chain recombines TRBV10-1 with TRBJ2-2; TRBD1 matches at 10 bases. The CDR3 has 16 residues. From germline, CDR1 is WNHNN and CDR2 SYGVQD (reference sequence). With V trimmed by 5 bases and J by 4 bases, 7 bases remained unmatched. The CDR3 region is CASSYTGTGVTGELFF. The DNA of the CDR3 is TGCGCCAGCAGTTATACCGGGACAGGGGTCACCGGGGAGCTGTTTTTT.

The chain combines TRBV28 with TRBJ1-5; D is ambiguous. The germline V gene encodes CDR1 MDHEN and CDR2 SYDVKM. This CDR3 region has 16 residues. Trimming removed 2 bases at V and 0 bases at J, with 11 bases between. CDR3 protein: CASSLLPSSSNQPQHF. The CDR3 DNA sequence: TGTGCCAGCAGTTTACTGCCCAGTTCTAGCAATCAGCCCCAGCATTTT.

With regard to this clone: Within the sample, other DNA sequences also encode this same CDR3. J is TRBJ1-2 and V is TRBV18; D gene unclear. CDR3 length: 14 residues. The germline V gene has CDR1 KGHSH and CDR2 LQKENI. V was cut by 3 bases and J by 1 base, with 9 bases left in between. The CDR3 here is CASSPEALNYGYTF. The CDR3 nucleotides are TGTGCCAGCTCACCCGAGGCACTTAACTATGGCTACACCTTC.

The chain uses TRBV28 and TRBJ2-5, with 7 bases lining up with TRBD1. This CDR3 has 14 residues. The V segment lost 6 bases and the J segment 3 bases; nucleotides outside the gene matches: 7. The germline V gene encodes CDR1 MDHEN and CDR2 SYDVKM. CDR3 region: CASRSAGQEETQYF. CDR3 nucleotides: TGTGCCAGCAGGTCTGCAGGACAGGAAGAGACCCAGTACTTC.

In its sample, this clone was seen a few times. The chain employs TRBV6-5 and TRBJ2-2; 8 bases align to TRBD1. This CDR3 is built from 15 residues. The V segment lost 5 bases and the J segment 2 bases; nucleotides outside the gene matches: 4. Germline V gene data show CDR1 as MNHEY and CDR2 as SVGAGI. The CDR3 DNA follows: TGTGCCAGCAGTCCCGGGACAGGCAACACCGGGGAGCTGTTTTTT. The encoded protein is CASSPGTGNTGELFF.

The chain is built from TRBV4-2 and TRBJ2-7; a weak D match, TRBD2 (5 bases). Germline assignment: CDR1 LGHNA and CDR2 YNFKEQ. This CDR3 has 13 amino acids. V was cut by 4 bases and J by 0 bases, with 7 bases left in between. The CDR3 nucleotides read TGTGCCAGCAGCCGAGGGTTCTCCTACGAGCAGTACTTC. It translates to CASSRGFSYEQYF.

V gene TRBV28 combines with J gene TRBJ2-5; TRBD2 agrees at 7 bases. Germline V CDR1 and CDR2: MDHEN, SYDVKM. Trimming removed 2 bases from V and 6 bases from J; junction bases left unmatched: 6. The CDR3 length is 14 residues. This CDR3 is CASSLVSLAKTQYF. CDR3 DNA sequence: TGTGCCAGCAGTTTAGTATCACTAGCGAAGACCCAGTACTTC.

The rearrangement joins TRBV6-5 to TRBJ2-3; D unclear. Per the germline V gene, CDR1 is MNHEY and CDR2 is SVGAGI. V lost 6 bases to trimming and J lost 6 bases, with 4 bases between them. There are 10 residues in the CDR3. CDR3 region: CASSQDTQYF. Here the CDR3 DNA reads TGTGCCAGCAGCCAGGATACGCAGTATTTT.